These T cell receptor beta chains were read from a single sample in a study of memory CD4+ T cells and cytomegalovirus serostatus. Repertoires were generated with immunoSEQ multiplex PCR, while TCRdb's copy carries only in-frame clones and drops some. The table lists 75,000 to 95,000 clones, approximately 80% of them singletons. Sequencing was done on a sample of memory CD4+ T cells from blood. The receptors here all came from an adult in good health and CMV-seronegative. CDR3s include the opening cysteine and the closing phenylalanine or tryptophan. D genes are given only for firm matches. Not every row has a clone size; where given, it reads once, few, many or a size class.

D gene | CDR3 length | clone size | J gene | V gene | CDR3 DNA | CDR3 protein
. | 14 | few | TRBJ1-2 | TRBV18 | TGTGCCAGCTCACCGACGACCACAGGACATGGCTACACCTTC | CASSPTTTGHGYTF
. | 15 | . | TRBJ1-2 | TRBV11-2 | TGTGCCAGCAGCCCCCGGGGACTTATGAGCTATGGCTACACCTTC | CASSPRGLMSYGYTF
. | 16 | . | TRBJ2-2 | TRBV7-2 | TGTGCCAGCAGCCCTGGCTCAGTAGCGAACACCGGGGAGCTGTTTTTT | CASSPGSVANTGELFF
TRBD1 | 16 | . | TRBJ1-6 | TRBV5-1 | TGCGCCAGCAGGCTGGACAGGGGGCGCGGTAATTCACCCCTCCACTTT | CASRLDRGRGNSPLHF
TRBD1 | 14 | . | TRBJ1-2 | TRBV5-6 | TGTGCCAGCAGCTTGGGGGACAGGGGAACAGGCTACACCTTC | CASSLGDRGTGYTF
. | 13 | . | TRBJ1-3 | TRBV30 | TGTGCCTTTTCGGGCCCTTTCGGAAACACCATATATTTT | CAFSGPFGNTIYF
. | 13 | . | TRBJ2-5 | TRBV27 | TGTGCCAGCAGTTTATACGGTTGGGAGACCCAGTACTTC | CASSLYGWETQYF
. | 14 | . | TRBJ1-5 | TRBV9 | TGTGCCAGCAGCGTAGGAGGGTACAATCAGCCCCAGCATTTT | CASSVGGYNQPQHF
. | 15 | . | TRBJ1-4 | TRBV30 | TGTGCCTGGAGTGTGGGGGGTTGGACTAATGAAAAACTGTTTTTT | CAWSVGGWTNEKLFF
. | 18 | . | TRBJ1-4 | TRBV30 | TGTGCCTGGAGTGTATGGCCCGTAGACGCAGGGCCTAATGAAAAACTGTTTTTT | CAWSVWPVDAGPNEKLFF
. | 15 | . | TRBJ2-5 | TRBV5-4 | TGTGCCAGCAGCTTGGTGATAGGCCAGGACCAGACCCAGTACTTC | CASSLVIGQDQTQYF
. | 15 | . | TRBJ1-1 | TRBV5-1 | TGCGCCAGCAGCTTGGTTCCCTATGGGGACACTGAAGCTTTCTTT | CASSLVPYGDTEAFF
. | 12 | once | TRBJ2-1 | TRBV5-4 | TGTGCCAGCAGCCCACAGGACGGGCCCGAGTTCTTC | CASSPQDGPEFF
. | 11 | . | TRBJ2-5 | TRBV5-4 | TGTGCCAGCACCCAAGGGCGGACCCAGTACTTC | CASTQGRTQYF
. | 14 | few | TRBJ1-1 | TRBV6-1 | TGTGCCAGCATATTGAGGACAGTGAACACTGAAGCTTTCTTT | CASILRTVNTEAFF
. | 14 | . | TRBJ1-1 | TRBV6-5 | TGTGCCAGCACCCTCGGGGGGTTGGGCACTGAAGCTTTCTTT | CASTLGGLGTEAFF
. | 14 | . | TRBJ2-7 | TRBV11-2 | TGTGCCAGCAGCTTAGCGGCATACTCCTACGAGCAGTACTTC | CASSLAAYSYEQYF
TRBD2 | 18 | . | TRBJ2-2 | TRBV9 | TGTGCCAGCAGCGTTACTAGCGGGGGGCTCCTGAACACCGGGGAGCTGTTTTTT | CASSVTSGGLLNTGELFF
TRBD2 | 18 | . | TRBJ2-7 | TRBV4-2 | TGTGCCAGCAGCCCATCACCGCTAGCGGGGGGCCAAACCTACGAGCAGTACTTC | CASSPSPLAGGQTYEQYF